The sequence of this T cell receptor (beta chain) was determined in a study of patients and donors after allogeneic stem cell transplantation (dated by TCRdb to 2018 to 2020). Of note for this clonotype: Its antigen is unknown. Base qualities are not provided; no much larger clone lies one nucleotide away.

V gives up 7 bases and J gives up 1 base, and the segment between their germline ends measures 16 bases. The CDR3, cysteine through phenylalanine, is 14 amino acids long. The DNA shown is the 42-base CDR3, in frame from base 1. CDR1 and CDR2 were assigned from the germline V gene as SQVTM and ANQGSEA. Library preparation employed RT-PCR. Sequenced using a NextSeq 550. The public reads were reprocessed in TCRdb via fastp at Q25 and MiXCR, keeping in-frame beta chains. Each CDR3 protein gets just one entry, which takes the most common genes and DNA from the rows behind it. For this sample there are approximately 200,000 distinct CDR3 sequences; less than 45% appear just once. About 35% of the sample lies in the top ten.

Sequencing used blood, either unsorted or a sorted T cell fraction (not recorded which). The chain is made from TRBV29-1 and TRBJ1-1; no D gene call is confident. This TCR was recovered from a human donor who was either an allogeneic HSCT recipient or a stem cell or donor lymphocyte infusion donor (not recorded which). It is not recorded whose cells these are; they may come from a transplant donor. CDR3 region: CSAGVAGPNTEAFF. The DNA reads as follows: TGCAGCGCGGGTGTTGCAGGCCCGAACACTGAAGCTTTCTTT.